These 23 T cell receptor beta chains share one sample of origin, sequenced in a study of blood T cell repertoires in COVID-19. This table comes from immunoSEQ multiplex PCR, and its TCRdb copy is limited to in-frame clones, with some not included. The sample has some 140,000 clones, approximately 84% seen once. What was sequenced was peripheral blood. The receptors come from a human donor in a cohort sampled during active COVID-19.

The chain has TRBV5-8 and TRBJ2-7; TRBD2 is a possible D gene (6 bases). Trimming removed 3 bases from V and 6 bases from J, with 7 bases in between. The CDR3 is 11 residues long. Germline V lookup: CDR1 SGHTS, CDR2 YDEGEE. As DNA, the CDR3 is TGTGCCAGCAGCTGGAGGGGCGAGCAGTACTTC. Its translation: CASSWRGEQYF.

In nucleotides, the CDR3 is TGTGCCAGCAGTGCGGTCGGGGCTAGCGGGGGGGCCGGAAGATTTGATACGCAGTATTTT. This codes for CASSAVGASGGAGRFDTQYF. V and J are TRBV2 and TRBJ2-3; 12 nucleotides align to TRBD2. The CDR3 runs to 20 residues. V was pared by 4 bases and J by 6 bases, with 20 bases of the junction left unmatched. Germline V gene sequence: CDR1 SNHLY, CDR2 FYNNEI.

The rearrangement joins TRBV18 to TRBJ2-3, with 9 bases fitting TRBD2. The germline gives CDR1 KGHSH, CDR2 LQKENI. The V gene end was trimmed by 3 bases and the J gene end by 7 bases; junction bases not matched to a gene: 5. The CDR3 covers 14 residues. The chain's CDR3 is CASSPRGGFYTQYF. In DNA form, the CDR3 reads TGTGCCAGCTCACCGCGGGGGGGCTTTTATACGCAGTATTTT. Filled out from reference TRBV18 and TRBJ2-3, the complete variable domain reads NAGVMQNPRHLVRRRGQEARLRCSPMKGHSHVYWYRQLPEEGLKFMVYLQKENIIDESGMPKERFSAEFPKEGPSILRIQQVVRGDSAAYFCASSPRGGFYTQYFGPGTRLTVL.

The chain links TRBV4-1 to TRBJ2-1, with 8 nucleotides matching TRBD2. CDR3 length: 15 amino acids. The ends lost 0 bases at V and 6 bases at J; junction bases unmatched: 4. CDR1 is MGHRA, CDR2 YSYEKL, per germline. The CDR3 loop is CASSQDRLAGNEQFF. In nucleotides, the CDR3 is TGCGCCAGCAGCCAAGATCGGCTAGCGGGCAATGAGCAGTTCTTC.

The CDR3 coding sequence is TGTGCCAGCAGCTTAGGGGACAGAAACCAAGAGACCCAGTACTTC. Translating gives CASSLGDRNQETQYF. The chain uses TRBV7-2 and TRBJ2-5, with 7 bases fitting TRBD1. The CDR3 runs to 15 residues. The junction had 2 bases not matched to a gene; V was cut back by 1 base and J by 0 bases. Germline CDR1 and CDR2: SGHTA and FQGNSA.

This chain links TRBV27 with TRBJ1-2; TRBD1 matches 7 bases. V gave up 4 bases and J gave up 8 bases; unmatched junction bases: 10. Germline loops: CDR1 MNHEY, CDR2 SMNVEV (reference sequence). This CDR3 region has 14 residues. The CDR3: CASSYLTGNEGYTF. The CDR3 DNA is TGTGCCAGCAGTTACCTGACAGGGAATGAGGGCTACACCTTC.

The chain recombines TRBV30 with TRBJ2-6; 10 nucleotides agree with TRBD1. From germline, CDR1 is GTSNPN and CDR2 SVGIG (reference sequence). The CDR3 length is 17 residues. Trimming cost V 1 base and J 0 bases; bases outside gene matches: 3. The chain's CDR3 is CAWSGTGGSSGANVLTF. Written as DNA, the CDR3 is TGTGCCTGGAGTGGGACAGGGGGATCCTCTGGGGCCAACGTCCTGACTTTC. Looking up the rest from reference TRBV30 and TRBJ2-6 gives the full variable domain: SQTIHQWPATLVQPVGSPLSLECTVEGTSNPNLYWYRQAAGRGLQLLFYSVGIGQISSEVPQNLSASRPQDRQFILSSKKLLLSDSGFYLCAWSGTGGSSGANVLTFGAGSRLTVL.

The chain combines TRBV19 with TRBJ2-3, with 8 bases identical to TRBD1. In germline, CDR1 is LNHDA, CDR2 SQIVND (reference sequence). The CDR3 consists of 13 residues. The junction had 2 bases not matched to a gene; V was cut back by 9 bases and J by 0 bases. The CDR3 spells CASRTGSTDTQYF. Written as DNA, the CDR3 is TGTGCCAGCCGGACAGGGAGCACAGATACGCAGTATTTT.

This clone appeared once. The chain has TRBV7-3 and TRBJ2-3; TRBD2 agrees at 8 bases. This CDR3 is built from 16 residues. CDR1 is SGHTA and CDR2 is FQGTGA in the germline V gene. V lost 5 bases, J lost 5 bases, and 12 bases stayed unmatched. The CDR3 region is CASSPTGGGNRDTQYF. CDR3 in DNA: TGTGCCAGCAGCCCTACAGGCGGGGGGAACAGAGATACGCAGTATTTT.

The V and J genes are TRBV5-1 and TRBJ1-6; possible D gene TRBD1, 6 bases. Germline CDR1 reads SGHRS; CDR2 reads YFSETQ. The length of the CDR3 is 16 residues. V was clipped by 3 bases and J by 7 bases, with 17 bases between them. The CDR3 DNA reads as TGCGCCAGCAGCTCCTCTTGGGGGCAAATCAATTCACCCCTCCACTTT. Translation: CASSSSWGQINSPLHF.

V usage is TRBV25-1 and J usage is TRBJ1-2, with 9 bases fitting TRBD1. The CDR3 contains 16 residues. In germline, CDR1 is MGHDK, CDR2 SYGVNS. The V gene end was trimmed by 0 bases and the J gene end by 3 bases; junction bases not matched to a gene: 5. CDR3 residues: CASSEYGGTGHYGYTF. Here the CDR3 DNA reads TGTGCCAGCAGTGAATATGGGGGGACAGGGCACTATGGCTACACCTTC.

This clone was observed a single time. This chain connects TRBV28 to TRBJ1-2; the D gene is possibly TRBD1 (5 bases). Germline V lookup: CDR1 MDHEN, CDR2 SYDVKM. Trimming took off 7 bases at V and 3 bases at J, with 9 bases between the two ends. The CDR3 has 12 amino acids. In nucleotides, the CDR3 is TGTGCCAGCATTCGGGGGGACTATGGCTACACCTTC. Translated, it gives CASIRGDYGYTF.

The V call is TRBV5-8, the J call TRBJ2-2; the match to TRBD1 covers 7 bases. From germline, CDR1 is SGHTS and CDR2 YDEGEE. The CDR3 contains 15 residues. After removal of 1 base from V and 1 base from J, the junction contained 1 base not matched to a gene. CDR3 sequence: CASSLNRGNTGELFF. The CDR3 region has the DNA TGTGCCAGCAGCTTGAACAGGGGGAACACCGGGGAGCTGTTTTTT.

The sample holds many counts of this clone. The chain carries TRBV27 and TRBJ1-5; D might be TRBD1 (6 bases). The CDR3 runs to 14 residues. Per germline, CDR1 MNHEY and CDR2 SMNVEV (reference sequence). V was pared by 6 bases and J by 1 base, with 10 bases between. The CDR3 here is CASRHTGSNQPQHF. CDR3 sequence (DNA): TGTGCCAGCAGACACACAGGGAGCAATCAGCCCCAGCATTTT.

The chain combines TRBV19 with TRBJ2-1, with 13 positions matching TRBD2. The germline gives CDR1 LNHDA, CDR2 SQIVND (reference sequence). The CDR3 runs 17 residues. Unmatched junction bases numbered 6, after V lost 7 bases and J lost 0 bases. The CDR3 spells CASTSTSGGSSYNEQFF. CDR3 DNA: TGTGCCAGTACCTCGACTAGCGGGGGGAGCTCCTACAATGAGCAGTTCTTC. Complete variable domain (other parts from reference TRBV19 and TRBJ2-1): DGGITQSPKYLFRKEGQNVTLSCEQNLNHDAMYWYRQDPGQGLRLIYYSQIVNDFQKGDIAEGYSVSREKKESFPLTVTSAQKNPTAFYLCASTSTSGGSSYNEQFFGPGTRLTVL.

The chain is built from TRBV27 and TRBJ2-7; perhaps TRBD1 as D (6 bases). Germline V gene sequence: CDR1 MNHEY, CDR2 SMNVEV (reference sequence). V was clipped by 3 bases and J by 6 bases, with 24 bases between them. The length of the CDR3 is 17 residues. CDR3 sequence (DNA): TGTGCCAGCAGTTTTCCAGGGGATCAACCTATAGTTTGCGAGCAGTACTTC. Encoded protein: CASSFPGDQPIVCEQYF.

The rearrangement uses TRBV3-1 (or the pseudogene TRBV3-2) and TRBJ1-6, with D unresolved. The germline CDR1 and CDR2 sequences are LGHDT and YNNKEL (reference sequence). V lost 0 bases and J 13 bases, leaving 10 bases between the germline ends. This CDR3 is 13 amino acids long. This CDR3 reads CASSQERAAPLHF. The CDR3 nucleotides read TGTGCCAGCAGCCAAGAGCGGGCTGCTCCCCTCCACTTT.

The genes are TRBV29-1 and TRBJ2-1; TRBD2 is a possible D gene (5 bases). Per the germline V gene, CDR1 is SQVTM and CDR2 is ANQGSEA. The CDR3 contains 15 residues. Trimming removed 7 bases at V and 3 bases at J, with 19 bases between. This CDR3 is CSDGRARGIYNEQFF. The CDR3 DNA sequence: TGCAGCGACGGCCGGGCCCGGGGTATCTACAATGAGCAGTTCTTC.

This chain connects TRBV30 to TRBJ2-7; the D gene is possibly TRBD2 (7 bases). V was shortened by 2 bases and J by 3 bases, with 11 bases between the two germline ends. Looked up from germline, CDR1 is GTSNPN and CDR2 is SVGIG (reference sequence). The CDR3 loop spans 13 amino acids. The CDR3 spells CAWSRGAIYEQYF. The CDR3 coding sequence is TGTGCCTGGAGTCGGGGGGCGATCTACGAGCAGTACTTC.

The chain is built from TRBV7-8 and TRBJ1-1; 7 bases are a match to TRBD1. Germline-derived CDR1 and CDR2 are SGHVS and FQNEAQ. V was clipped by 4 bases and J by 1 base; unmatched bases: 9. The CDR3 contains 16 residues. The CDR3: CASSSLSGQPNTEAFF. The CDR3 nucleotides are TGTGCCAGCAGCTCACTCTCGGGACAGCCGAACACTGAAGCTTTCTTT.

The chain uses TRBV27 and TRBJ2-7; D gene unclear. The V gene's germline CDR1 is MNHEY and CDR2 SMNVEV (reference sequence). V was trimmed by 0 bases and J by 2 bases, leaving 8 bases between them. The CDR3 spans 14 residues. CDR3 nucleotides: TGTGCCAGCAGTTTATCGGCCCCTCCCTACGAGCAGTACTTC. Amino acids: CASSLSAPPYEQYF.

The V call is TRBV5-1, the J call TRBJ2-5; D uncertain. The CDR3 loop spans 14 amino acids. The germline CDR1 and CDR2 sequences are SGHRS and YFSETQ. Trimming left V 0 bases short and J 1 base short, with 7 bases between. The CDR3 coding sequence is TGCGCCAGCAGCTTGGGCAGGCTCCAAGAGACCCAGTACTTC. Translating gives CASSLGRLQETQYF.

DNA for the CDR3: TGTGCCAGCAGTGAGTTAGCGGCCTACAATGAGCAGTTCTTC. Protein: CASSELAAYNEQFF. The chain couples TRBV6-1 to TRBJ2-1, with a weak D call TRBD2 (6 bases). The CDR3 length is 14 residues. V was cut by 3 bases and J by 2 bases, with 8 bases left in between. Per the germline V gene, CDR1 is MNHNS and CDR2 is SASEGT.